The present T cell receptor (beta chain) was sequenced within a study of T cells in Graves' hyperthyroidism and ophthalmopathy. Looking at the study overall: Initial diagnosis, before any treatment, was when peripheral blood was collected. Broader study findings: Median prediction lead before ophthalmopathy onset was six to eight months with the model.

CDR1 and CDR2 (germline): SEHNR, FQNEAQ (reference sequence). This CDR3 has 17 residues. Trimming took 4 bases from V and 1 from J; bases not matched to a gene: 6. Each diagnosis was grounded in clinical symptoms, serum thyroxine and TRAb, thyroid ultrasound, and orbital computed tomography. A note on this clonotype: Its antigen is still unknown.

Amplified regions were TCR beta CDR3 sequences from RNA transcripts. RT-PCR in the first round (using the HTBI primer set) targeted the TCR CDR3. Using its own MiXCR run on the multiplex PCR reads, TCRdb lists one record per CDR3 protein. The data show over 400,000 distinct CDR3 sequences, with roughly 14% seen just once and approximately 13% held by the top ten. This receptor was obtained from a man between 18 and 29 years old with Graves' ophthalmopathy. The sample consisted of blood. The chain carries TRBV7-9 and TRBJ2-2; TRBD1 matches 10 bases. The CDR3, as DNA: TGTGCCAGCAGCTCAGGGCGGACAGGGGGGAACACCGGGGAGCTGTTTTTT. It encodes CASSSGRTGGNTGELFF.